This T cell receptor beta chain was profiled in a study of blood T cell repertoires in COVID-19. Repertoires were generated with immunoSEQ multiplex PCR, while TCRdb's copy carries only in-frame clones and drops some. The sample lists 150,000 to 200,000 clones; roughly 89% were seen once. V lost 0 bases and J lost 4, with 12 bases in between. There are 15 residues in the CDR3. Germline V gives CDR1 LGHDT, CDR2 YNNKEL (reference sequence). Sample: peripheral blood. This receptor was obtained from a human donor in a cohort sampled during active COVID-19. V usage is TRBV3-1 (or the pseudogene TRBV3-2) and J usage is TRBJ1-2; weak D call: TRBD1 (6 bases). CDR3 sequence: CASSQDIRDIYGYTF. The DNA of the CDR3 is TGTGCCAGCAGCCAAGATATAAGGGACATCTATGGCTACACCTTC.